The subject of this entry is one TCR beta chain. The data were taken from a study of T cell responses to AZD1222 COVID-19 vaccine. Between the trimmed V and J ends, which lost 1 base and 1 base, there was a span of 8 bases. The CDR3 contains 14 residues. Germline lookup yields CDR1 SGHNT and CDR2 YYREEE (reference sequence). Measured with immunoSEQ multiplex PCR; TCRdb has only the in-frame clones, and not every one. The table shows some 110,000 clones, with 70% to 90% occurring only once. The J gene is TRBJ1-2, the V gene TRBV5-4; D perhaps matches TRBD1 (6 bases). The sequencing used peripheral blood, collected on day 0 of AZD1222 vaccination. The source of this sequence is an adult in good health. The CDR3, as DNA: TGTGCCAGCAGCTTGAGGGGGAATAACTATGGCTACACCTTC. This codes for CASSLRGNNYGYTF.